This T cell receptor beta chain was sequenced in a study of T cell responses to AZD1222 COVID-19 vaccine. Points from the study as a whole: Donors in the cohort were predominantly white British and more often female, and clonal diversity was possibly underestimated. After the peak T cell response, and only then, were repertoires sampled. Baseline serology detected seropositivity in only six or seven AZD1222 recipients. The span of vaccine-associated CD4 TCRs extended across spike, with dominance at 160-218 and 743-854.

Measured with immunoSEQ multiplex PCR; TCRdb has only the in-frame clones, and not every one. The sample has 130,000 to 150,000 clones, 85% to 95% seen once. CDR1 is SQVTM, CDR2 ANQGSEA, per germline. V dropped 4 bases and J dropped 1 base, with 14 bases sitting between them. CDR3 length: 14 amino acids. In regard to this clone: The antigen remains unidentified.

The TCR sequence derives from an adult who had recovered from COVID-19. This material consisted of peripheral blood, taken after recovery from COVID-19. The chain has TRBV29-1 and TRBJ2-7; D is unclear. CDR3: CSVVLQSRSYEQYF. For the CDR3, the DNA is TGCAGCGTTGTTTTGCAGTCCCGATCCTACGAGCAGTACTTC.